These 6 T cell receptor beta chains were all obtained from the same sample, sequenced in a study of shared clonotypes between healthy human individuals. Sequencing was performed with immunoSEQ multiplex PCR; in TCRdb, only in-frame clones are kept and a portion is missing. Of over 2 million clones in the sample, 80% to 95% are singletons; the top ten hold roughly 0.34%. Source material: naive CD4+ T cells from PBMCs. Stated subset: CD45RA+ positively selected. Receptors were obtained from a man between 18 and 29 years old in good health. Some clones in this sample may be carry-over from other donors' samples.

CDR3 DNA: TGTGCTAGTGGCTTTAGCGGGAGTGCATCCTACAATGAGCAGTTCTTC. This gives the protein CASGFSGSASYNEQFF. This sequence joins TRBV12-5 and TRBJ2-1, with 9 bases aligning to TRBD2. Trimming took 6 bases from V and 1 from J; bases not matched to a gene: 7. This CDR3 has 16 residues. Per the germline V gene, CDR1 is LGHNT and CDR2 is FRNRAP.

This chain joins TRBV28 and TRBJ2-1; D uncertain. CDR3 length: 14 residues. Germline CDR1 reads MDHEN; CDR2 reads SYDVKM. The V and J ends lost 2 bases and 3 bases respectively, with 8 bases between them. CDR3 loop: CASSLRWGYNEQFF. In DNA form, the CDR3 reads TGTGCCAGCAGTTTAAGGTGGGGCTACAATGAGCAGTTCTTC.

The rearrangement links TRBV9 to TRBJ2-2; 9 nucleotides match TRBD1. V was pared by 0 bases and J by 3 bases, with 12 bases of the junction left unmatched. The length of the CDR3 is 19 residues. Germline loops: CDR1 SGDLS, CDR2 YYNGEE. The CDR3 sequence: CASSVAGVGTGLYTGELFF. CDR3 coding DNA: TGTGCCAGCAGCGTAGCTGGGGTAGGGACAGGGCTATACACCGGGGAGCTGTTTTTT. Looking up the rest from reference TRBV9 and TRBJ2-2 gives the full variable domain: DSGVTQTPKHLITATGQRVTLRCSPRSGDLSVYWYQQSLDQGLQFLIQYYNGEERAKGNILERFSAQQFPDLHSELNLSSLELGDSALYFCASSVAGVGTGLYTGELFFGEGSRLTVL.

This chain connects TRBV5-8 to TRBJ2-4, with 7 bases that match TRBD1. After removal of 2 bases from V and 1 base from J, the junction contained 9 bases not matched to a gene. The germline V gene has CDR1 SGHTS and CDR2 YDEGEE. This CDR3 spans 17 amino acids. The CDR3 DNA sequence: TGTGCCAGCAGCTTAACAAAAACAGGGGCGGCCAAAAACATTCAGTACTTC. It codes for CASSLTKTGAAKNIQYF. The whole variable domain, remainder taken from reference TRBV5-8 and TRBJ2-4, is EAGVTQSPTHLIKTRGQQATLRCSPISGHTSVYWYQQALGLGLQFLLWYDEGEERNRGNFPPRFSGRQFPNYSSELNVNALELEDSALYLCASSLTKTGAAKNIQYFGAGTRLSVL.

The rearrangement uses TRBV10-3 and TRBJ2-1; D possibly corresponds to TRBD2 (5 bases). Trimming stripped 0 bases from V and 7 bases from J, with 13 bases between. CDR1 is ENHRY, CDR2 SYGVKD, per germline. This CDR3 comprises 15 residues. The CDR3 spells CAISESGSRGNEQFF. In nucleotides, the CDR3 is TGTGCCATCAGTGAGTCGGGGAGTAGAGGTAATGAGCAGTTCTTC.

The rearrangement uses TRBV18 and TRBJ2-7; TRBD2 aligns across 7 bases. V gave up 5 bases and J gave up 2 bases; unmatched junction bases: 3. Germline V gene data show CDR1 as KGHSH and CDR2 as LQKENI. The CDR3 loop spans 13 amino acids. CDR3 nucleotides: TGTGCCAGCTCATGGGGGACTACCTACGAGCAGTACTTC. Translation: CASSWGTTYEQYF.